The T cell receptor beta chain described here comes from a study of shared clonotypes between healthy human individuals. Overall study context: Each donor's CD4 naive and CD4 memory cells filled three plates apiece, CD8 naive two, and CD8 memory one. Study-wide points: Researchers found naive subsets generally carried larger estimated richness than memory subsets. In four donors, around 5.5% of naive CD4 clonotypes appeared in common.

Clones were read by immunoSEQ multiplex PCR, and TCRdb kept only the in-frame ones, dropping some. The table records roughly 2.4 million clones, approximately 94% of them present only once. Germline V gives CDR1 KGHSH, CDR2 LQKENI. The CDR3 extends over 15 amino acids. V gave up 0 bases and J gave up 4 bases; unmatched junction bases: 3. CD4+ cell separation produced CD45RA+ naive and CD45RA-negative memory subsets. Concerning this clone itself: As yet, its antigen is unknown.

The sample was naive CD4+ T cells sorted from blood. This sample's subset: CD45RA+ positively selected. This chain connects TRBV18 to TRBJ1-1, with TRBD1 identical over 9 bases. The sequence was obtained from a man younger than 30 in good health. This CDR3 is CASSPPTGGFTEAFF. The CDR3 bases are TGTGCCAGCTCACCACCGACAGGGGGATTCACTGAAGCTTTCTTT.